These 20 T cell receptor beta chains were sequenced from one sample in a study of T-cell memory formation after mild COVID-19. Using its own MiXCR run on the 5' RACE reads, TCRdb lists one record per CDR3 protein. The table has some 300,000 distinct CDR3 sequences, just under 20% seen once. Input material: PBMCs or a T cell subset sorted from them (not recorded which). These receptors were collected from a man between 18 and 29 years old who had mild COVID-19 (a few samples of this study predate the infection). Cell type and time point are not known.

This chain connects TRBV24-1 to TRBJ2-5, with D tentatively TRBD2 (5 bases). V was trimmed by 9 bases and J by 2 bases, leaving 15 bases between them. CDR1 and CDR2 from the germline V gene are KGHDR and SFDVKD. CDR3 length: 14 amino acids. The CDR3 nucleotides are TGTGCCACCTCCTCGGCGGGCTTACAAGAGACCCAGTACTTC. Translating gives CATSSAGLQETQYF.

This clonotype was counted many times. This chain links TRBV5-1 with TRBJ2-3; D is undetermined. This CDR3 region has 14 residues. Germline V gene lookup returns CDR1 SGHRS and CDR2 YFSETQ. Trimming removed 0 bases at V and 2 bases at J, with 7 bases between. CDR3 sequence: CASSLEAVTDTQYF. CDR3 sequence (DNA): TGCGCCAGCAGCTTGGAGGCAGTCACAGATACGCAGTATTTT.

V is TRBV28 and J is TRBJ2-5; D gene unclear. CDR3 length: 13 amino acids. Looked up from germline, CDR1 is MDHEN and CDR2 is SYDVKM. Trimming stripped 3 bases from V and 1 base from J, with 6 bases between. CDR3 bases: TGTGCCAGCAGTTTGTCTATCCAAGAGACCCAGTACTTC. It yields the protein CASSLSIQETQYF. Based on the CDR3 plus reference TRBV28 and TRBJ2-5, the full variable domain is DVKVTQSSRYLVKRTGEKVFLECVQDMDHENMFWYRQDPGLGLRLIYFSYDVKMKEKGDIPEGYSVSREKKERFSLILESASTNQTSMYLCASSLSIQETQYFGPGTRLLVL.

This clonotype was seen ten or more times. This chain's CDR3 is CASSLLGRTDQPQHF. The CDR3 DNA sequence: TGTGCCAGCAGCTTGTTGGGCAGGACCGATCAGCCCCAGCATTTT. The V gene is TRBV7-2, the J gene TRBJ1-5; D is uncertain. The ends were cut back, 3 bases at V and 5 bases at J, with 14 bases in the middle. From germline, CDR1 is SGHTA and CDR2 FQGNSA. CDR3 length equals 15 residues.

This chain links TRBV7-6 with TRBJ2-3, with 8 bases lining up with TRBD2. The length of the CDR3 is 16 residues. Germline V gives CDR1 SGHVS, CDR2 FNYEAQ. Losses at the gene ends were 5 bases for V and 4 bases for J; bases not matched to a gene: 11. CDR3 DNA sequence: TGTGCCAGCAGCCTCACGGAGCGGGGGCTACCAGATACGCAGTATTTT. Translation gives CASSLTERGLPDTQYF.

This chain joins TRBV5-4 and TRBJ1-1; no definite D call. CDR3 length equals 14 residues. The V gene lost 5 bases and the J gene lost 0 bases, with 11 bases spanning the gap. Germline CDR1 reads SGHNT; CDR2 reads YYREEE (reference sequence). CDR3 bases: TGTGCCAGCAGACCTGACAACATGAACACTGAAGCTTTCTTT. Protein: CASRPDNMNTEAFF. Full variable domain (outside the CDR3, taken from reference TRBV5-4 and TRBJ1-1): ETGVTQSPTHLIKTRGQQVTLRCSSQSGHNTVSWYQQALGQGPQFIFQYYREEENGRGNFPPRFSGLQFPNYSSELNVNALELDDSALYLCASRPDNMNTEAFFGQGTRLTVV.

The chain recombines TRBV4-2 with TRBJ1-4; D is ambiguous. Germline CDR1 is LGHNA and CDR2 is YNFKEQ. V shed 6 bases and J shed 0 bases, with 11 bases lying between them. The CDR3 runs to 15 residues. CDR3 amino acids: CASSQTVATNEKLFF. Written as DNA, the CDR3 is TGTGCCAGCAGTCAAACAGTGGCAACTAATGAAAAACTGTTTTTT.

CDR3 amino acids: CASSLVAGAGNTIYF. In DNA form, the CDR3 reads TGTGCCAGCAGCTTAGTAGCGGGAGCGGGAAACACCATATATTTT. The chain combines TRBV7-8 with TRBJ1-3; D gene unclear. Germline lookup yields CDR1 SGHVS and CDR2 FQNEAQ. The length of the CDR3 is 15 residues. V was shortened by 1 base and J by 4 bases, with 11 bases between the two germline ends. Together with reference TRBV7-8 and TRBJ1-3, the CDR3 gives the full variable domain: GAGVSQSPRYKVAKRGQDVALRCDPISGHVSLFWYQQALGQGPEFLTYFQNEAQLDKSGLPSDRFFAERPEGSVSTLKIQRTQQEDSAVYLCASSLVAGAGNTIYFGEGSWLTVV.

This chain's CDR3 is CASSPKRGPLQETQYF. The DNA of the CDR3 is TGTGCCAGCAGCCCGAAGCGGGGGCCTTTGCAAGAGACCCAGTACTTC. V gene TRBV28 combines with J gene TRBJ2-5, with 8 bases lining up with TRBD2. J lost 2 bases, V lost 6 bases, and 11 bases had no gene match. Germline V gene lookup returns CDR1 MDHEN and CDR2 SYDVKM. This CDR3 is built from 16 residues.

The CDR3 region has the DNA TGTGCCAGCAGCTCAAGGGGGCTACCTTCCTACAATGAGCAGTTCTTC. It encodes CASSSRGLPSYNEQFF. The V gene is TRBV7-9, the J gene TRBJ2-1; 7 bases match TRBD1. CDR3 length: 16 residues. The V and J ends lost 4 bases and 1 base, in that order; junction bases with no gene match: 7. The germline V gene encodes CDR1 SEHNR and CDR2 FQNEAQ (reference sequence).

Remarks on this clonotype: At one boundary the junction diverges from the germline segment, which might be a read error. V usage is TRBV15 and J usage is TRBJ2-2; 12 bases fit TRBD2. Germline values: CDR1 LNHNV, CDR2 YYDKDF (reference sequence). The CDR3 totals 16 residues. The DNA of the CDR3 is TGTGCCACCAAGGCTAGCGGGGGGGCGAAAACCGGGGAGCTGTTTTTT. Protein sequence: CATKASGGAKTGELFF. Complete variable domain (other parts from reference TRBV15 and TRBJ2-2): DAMVIQNPRYQVTQFGKPVTLSCSQTLNHNVMYWYQQKSSQAPKLLFHYYDKDFNNEADTPDNFQSRRPNTSFCFLDIRSPGLGDTAMYLCATKASGGAKTGELFFGEGSRLTVL.

This clonotype has more than one count but fewer than ten. This chain uses TRBV9 with TRBJ2-3; a possible D gene is TRBD2 (5 bases). In germline, CDR1 is SGDLS, CDR2 YYNGEE. The CDR3 is 15 amino acids. The V end was cut by 0 bases, the J end by 3 bases, with 11 bases between. The CDR3 reads CASSVGGSGTDTQYF. For the CDR3, the DNA is TGTGCCAGCAGCGTAGGTGGGAGTGGGACAGATACGCAGTATTTT.

V usage is TRBV7-2 and J usage is TRBJ2-2; D is perhaps TRBD1 (5 bases). The CDR3 loop spans 15 amino acids. V lost 6 bases and J lost 6, with 17 bases in between. Germline V gene data show CDR1 as SGHTA and CDR2 as FQGNSA. The chain's CDR3 is CASREWGPRAGELFF. As DNA, the CDR3 is TGTGCCAGCAGAGAGTGGGGCCCCCGGGCCGGGGAGCTGTTTTTT.

The CDR3 loop is CASSQARAWEEQYF. The DNA of the CDR3 is TGCGCCAGCAGCCAGGCTAGGGCATGGGAGGAGCAGTACTTC. This sequence joins TRBV4-1 and TRBJ2-7, with D possibly matching TRBD2 (5 bases). Germline CDR1 MGHRA, CDR2 YSYEKL. Between the trimmed V and J ends, which lost 3 bases and 7 bases, there was a span of 16 bases. CDR3 length equals 14 residues.

In this sample, this clonotype turned up a few times. The rearrangement links TRBV18 to TRBJ2-5; possibly TRBD2 for D (5 bases). Per the germline V gene, CDR1 is KGHSH and CDR2 is LQKENI. This CDR3 comprises 13 residues. V was shortened by 3 bases and J by 2 bases, with 7 bases between the two germline ends. CDR3 bases: TGTGCCAGCTCACCCGGGGAACAAGAGACCCAGTACTTC. Its translation is CASSPGEQETQYF.

This clonotype was counted only a few times. The chain employs TRBV4-1 and TRBJ1-4; D is possibly TRBD1 (6 bases). V was cut by 2 bases and J by 6 bases, with 13 bases left in between. Germline CDR1 MGHRA, CDR2 YSYEKL. CDR3 length: 15 amino acids. CDR3 amino acids: CASSQFYREDEKLFF. Written as DNA, the CDR3 is TGCGCCAGCAGCCAATTCTACAGGGAGGATGAAAAACTGTTTTTT.

The V and J genes are TRBV20-1 and TRBJ2-1; 10 positions match TRBD2. The CDR3 runs to 19 residues. CDR1 and CDR2 from the germline V gene are DFQATT and SNEGSKA (reference sequence). V shed 1 base and J 0 bases; nucleotides not matched to a gene: 12. The CDR3 nucleotides read TGCAGTGCTAGAGTTCTGGCTAGCGGGGGTTCCCGCTCCTACAATGAGCAGTTCTTC. Translated: CSARVLASGGSRSYNEQFF.

This clonotype was counted a few times. V usage is TRBV20-1 and J usage is TRBJ1-2; 8 nucleotides line up with TRBD1. Germline V gene data show CDR1 as DFQATT and CDR2 as SNEGSKA (reference sequence). The CDR3 consists of 19 residues. Trimming took 0 bases from V and 3 from J; bases not matched to a gene: 18. Here the CDR3 reads CSARDIIGQGGHLDYGYTF. The DNA for the CDR3 is TGCAGTGCTAGAGATATTATCGGACAGGGAGGTCACCTTGACTATGGCTACACCTTC.

This rearrangement joins TRBV27 to TRBJ2-2; 8 bases map to TRBD2. Germline V gene lookup returns CDR1 MNHEY and CDR2 SMNVEV (reference sequence). After removal of 8 bases from V and 6 bases from J, the junction contained 5 bases not matched to a gene. The length of the CDR3 is 13 residues. Written as DNA, the CDR3 is TGTGCCAGCGTCGGACTAGCAGCCGGGGAGCTGTTTTTT. It codes for CASVGLAAGELFF.

The table lists this clonotype with a few counts. The chain employs TRBV13 and TRBJ2-6, with a weak D call TRBD2 (5 bases). The V gene lost 4 bases and the J gene lost 0 bases, with 16 bases spanning the gap. The CDR3 is made up of 18 amino acids. Germline CDR1 reads PRHDT; CDR2 reads FYEKMQ (reference sequence). This CDR3 is CASSSSGGRTSGANVLTF. Here the CDR3 DNA reads TGTGCCAGCAGCTCTTCCGGAGGACGGACCTCTGGGGCCAACGTCCTGACTTTC.